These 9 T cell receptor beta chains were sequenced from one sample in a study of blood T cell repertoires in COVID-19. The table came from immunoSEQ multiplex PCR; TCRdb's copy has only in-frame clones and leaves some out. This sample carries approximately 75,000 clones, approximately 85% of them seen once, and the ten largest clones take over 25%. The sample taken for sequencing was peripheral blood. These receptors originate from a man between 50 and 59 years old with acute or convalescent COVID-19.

Here the CDR3 reads CASQGLAGAGELFF. The CDR3, as DNA: TGTGCCAGCCAGGGACTAGCGGGGGCCGGGGAGCTGTTTTTT. The V call is TRBV7-3, the J call TRBJ2-2; TRBD2 matches at 14 bases. V shed 8 bases and J 6 bases; nucleotides not matched to a gene: 2. This CDR3 spans 14 amino acids. CDR1 and CDR2 from the germline V gene are SGHTA and FQGTGA.

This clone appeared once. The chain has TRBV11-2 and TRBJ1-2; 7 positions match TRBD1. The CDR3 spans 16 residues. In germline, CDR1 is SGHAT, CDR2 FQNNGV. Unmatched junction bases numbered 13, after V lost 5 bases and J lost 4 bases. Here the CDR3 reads CASSHPGQPLIYGYTF. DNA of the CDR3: TGTGCCAGCAGCCATCCGGGACAGCCTCTCATCTATGGCTACACCTTC.

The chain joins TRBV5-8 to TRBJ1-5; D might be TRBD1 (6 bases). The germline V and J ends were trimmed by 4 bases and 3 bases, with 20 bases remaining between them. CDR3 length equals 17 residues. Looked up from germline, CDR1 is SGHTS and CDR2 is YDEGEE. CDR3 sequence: CASSEGHGKGINQPQHF. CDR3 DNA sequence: TGTGCCAGCAGCGAGGGACATGGAAAGGGTATCAATCAGCCCCAGCATTTT.

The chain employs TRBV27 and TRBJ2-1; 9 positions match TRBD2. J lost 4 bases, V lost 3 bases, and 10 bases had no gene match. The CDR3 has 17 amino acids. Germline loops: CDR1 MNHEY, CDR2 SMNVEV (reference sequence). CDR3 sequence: CASSFINAGGHYNEQFF. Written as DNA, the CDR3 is TGTGCCAGCAGTTTCATTAATGCGGGGGGGCATTACAATGAGCAGTTCTTC.

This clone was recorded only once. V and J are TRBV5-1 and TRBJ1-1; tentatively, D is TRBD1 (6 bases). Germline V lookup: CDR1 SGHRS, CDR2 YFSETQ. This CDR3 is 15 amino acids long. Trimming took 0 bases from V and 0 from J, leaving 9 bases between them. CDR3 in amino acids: CASSLGRGMNTEAFF. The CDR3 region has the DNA TGCGCCAGCAGCTTGGGTAGGGGGATGAACACTGAAGCTTTCTTT.

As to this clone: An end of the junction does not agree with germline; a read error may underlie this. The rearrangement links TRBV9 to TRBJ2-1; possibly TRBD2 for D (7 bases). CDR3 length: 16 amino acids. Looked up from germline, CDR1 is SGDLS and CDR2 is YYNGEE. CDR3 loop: CATSGLLGGAGNEQFF. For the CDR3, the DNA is TGTGCCACCAGCGGACTATTGGGGGGGGCGGGAAATGAGCAGTTCTTC.

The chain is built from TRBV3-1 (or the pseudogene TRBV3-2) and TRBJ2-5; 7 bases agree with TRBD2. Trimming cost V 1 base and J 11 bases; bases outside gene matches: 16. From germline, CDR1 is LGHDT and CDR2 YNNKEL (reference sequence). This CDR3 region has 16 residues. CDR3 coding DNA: TGTGCCAGCAGCCAAGCGAGCGGGGACTCCGGTGTAGGGCAGTACTTC. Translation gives CASSQASGDSGVGQYF.

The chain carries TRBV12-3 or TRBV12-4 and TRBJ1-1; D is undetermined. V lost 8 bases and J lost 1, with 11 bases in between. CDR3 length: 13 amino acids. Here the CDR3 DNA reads TGTGCCAGCGGGCTCGACAAGAACACTGAAGCTTTCTTT. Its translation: CASGLDKNTEAFF.

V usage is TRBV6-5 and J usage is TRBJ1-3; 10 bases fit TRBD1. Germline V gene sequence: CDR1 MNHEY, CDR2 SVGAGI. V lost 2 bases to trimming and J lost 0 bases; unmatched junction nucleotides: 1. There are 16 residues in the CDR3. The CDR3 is CASSYGTGDSGNTIYF. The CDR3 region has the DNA TGTGCCAGCAGTTACGGGACAGGGGACTCTGGAAACACCATATATTTT.